This T cell receptor (beta chain) comes out of a study of shared clonotypes between healthy human individuals. Whole-study findings and limits: Relative to memory subsets, naive subsets generally showed larger estimated richness. The authors expected sequencing depth to affect clonotype sharing among donors. Non-shared clonotypes showed lower generation probabilities than clonotypes common to all four donors.

The V gene's germline CDR1 is SEHNR and CDR2 FQNEAQ (reference sequence). Trimming took 1 base from V and 6 from J; bases not matched to a gene: 12. This CDR3 has 17 amino acids. To note about this clone: The antigen is not known.

In the naive CD8 group, cells lacked CD45RO and were positively selected for CCR7, so terminally differentiated effector memory CD45RA+ cells were left out. The assay was immunoSEQ multiplex PCR, and TCRdb's table has in-frame clones only and misses some. The table includes hundreds of thousands of clones, under 95% detected once. This TCR came from a man aged 25 to 40 in good health. The sample comprised naive CD8+ T cells sorted from blood. V and J are TRBV7-9 and TRBJ2-1; the match to TRBD2 covers 7 bases. The CDR3: CASSLDREVAGFNEQFF. For the CDR3, the DNA is TGTGCCAGCAGCTTAGATCGGGAGGTGGCAGGTTTCAATGAGCAGTTCTTC.